Listed below are T cell receptor beta chains from one sample, sequenced in a study of neurological immune-mediated disorders. TCRdb itself ran the 5' RACE reads through MiXCR, one entry per CDR3 protein. The table shows over 55,000 distinct CDR3 sequences, with approximately 12% occurring only once. The specimen was PBMCs. The receptors were gathered from a male donor with HTLV-1-associated myelopathy (HAM/TSP). CDR3s include the opening cysteine and the closing phenylalanine or tryptophan. Each record gives: D gene, clone size, V gene, J gene, CDR3 protein, CDR3 DNA. The D gene is left open where the match is weak. A clone size is listed for some rows: how often the clone was seen (once, few, many), or a class if it is expanded.

D: .
size: many
V: TRBV7-2
J: TRBJ2-5
CDR3: CASSFWDSQETQYF
DNA: TGTGCCAGCAGCTTTTGGGACTCTCAAGAGACCCAGTACTTC

D: .
size: many
V: TRBV25-1
J: TRBJ2-2
CDR3: CASSGGQGMTTGELFF
DNA: TGTGCCAGCAGTGGGGGTCAGGGTATGACCACCGGGGAGCTGTTTTTT

D: TRBD1
size: many
V: TRBV11-3
J: TRBJ1-6
CDR3: CASSFGTGAVNSPLHF
DNA: TGTGCCAGCAGCTTTGGGACAGGGGCTGTAAATTCACCCCTCCACTTT

D: TRBD1
size: many
V: TRBV28
J: TRBJ2-2
CDR3: CASSLTDRGGHGELFF
DNA: TGTGCCAGCAGTTTAACCGACAGGGGAGGACACGGGGAGCTGTTTTTT

D: .
size: many
V: TRBV12-3/TRBV12-4
J: TRBJ1-1
CDR3: CASTRGRLTEAFF
DNA: TGTGCCAGCACCCGGGGGCGCCTCACTGAAGCTTTCTTT

D: TRBD2
size: .
V: TRBV7-8
J: TRBJ2-3
CDR3: CASSVPGLGFAYF
DNA: TGTGCCAGCAGCGTTCCGGGACTAGGGTTTGCGTATTTT

D: .
size: many
V: TRBV14
J: TRBJ2-7
CDR3: CASSRHWRQAEGEQYF
DNA: TGTGCCAGCAGCCGCCATTGGCGACAGGCCGAGGGGGAGCAGTACTTC

D: TRBD2
size: few
V: TRBV7-2
J: TRBJ2-1
CDR3: CASSSPRRLAGGLSSYNEQFF
DNA: TGTGCCAGCAGCTCCCCCAGGCGTCTAGCGGGGGGGCTAAGCTCCTACAATGAGCAGTTCTTC

D: .
size: many
V: TRBV7-2
J: TRBJ2-5
CDR3: CASSLSPNMGAETQYF
DNA: TGTGCCAGCAGCTTATCTCCTAACATGGGGGCGGAGACCCAGTACTTC

D: .
size: few
V: TRBV5-1
J: TRBJ1-1
CDR3: CASSLGLRQLNTEAFF
DNA: TGCGCCAGCAGCTTGGGGTTGAGACAGTTGAACACTGAAGCTTTCTTT

D: TRBD2
size: .
V: TRBV20-1
J: TRBJ2-5
CDR3: CSAREGPAGTETQYF
DNA: TGCAGTGCTAGAGAGGGACCAGCGGGGACAGAGACCCAGTACTTC

D: .
size: many
V: TRBV25-1
J: TRBJ2-7
CDR3: CASSEGLGQYF
DNA: TGTGCCAGCAGTGAAGGTTTGGGGCAGTACTTC

D: .
size: many
V: TRBV25-1
J: TRBJ2-5
CDR3: CASRGRPSETQYF
DNA: TGTGCCAGCAGGGGACGGCCCTCGGAGACCCAGTACTTC

D: .
size: many
V: TRBV28
J: TRBJ1-2
CDR3: CASSFRTDGYTF
DNA: TGTGCCAGCAGTTTCAGGACAGATGGCTACACCTTC

D: TRBD1
size: many
V: TRBV2
J: TRBJ1-1
CDR3: CASSDEGGGTEAFF
DNA: TGTGCCAGCAGTGACGAAGGGGGCGGCACTGAAGCTTTCTTT

D: .
size: many
V: TRBV7-3
J: TRBJ2-5
CDR3: CASSLGGAKTQYF
DNA: TGTGCCAGCAGCTTAGGGGGCGCGAAGACCCAGTACTTC

D: .
size: many
V: TRBV7-9
J: TRBJ2-4
CDR3: CASSSGQTLAKNIQYF
DNA: TGTGCCAGCAGCAGCGGACAAACTCTAGCCAAAAACATTCAGTACTTC

D: .
size: many
V: TRBV5-1
J: TRBJ1-4
CDR3: CASSFRVSNEKLFF
DNA: TGCGCCAGCAGCTTCCGGGTCTCCAATGAAAAACTGTTTTTT

D: .
size: many
V: TRBV6-5
J: TRBJ1-2
CDR3: CASSTARTLFRANYGYTF
DNA: TGTGCCAGCAGCACCGCGAGAACACTATTCCGAGCTAACTATGGCTACACCTTC

D: .
size: many
V: TRBV7-9
J: TRBJ2-1
CDR3: CASSLTGVGYNEQFF
DNA: TGTGCCAGCAGCCTCACGGGGGTCGGGTACAATGAGCAGTTCTTC

D: .
size: many
V: TRBV7-6
J: TRBJ2-2
CDR3: CASSKGRGEAGELFF
DNA: TGTGCCAGCAGCAAGGGCAGGGGAGAGGCCGGGGAGCTGTTTTTT

D: TRBD2
size: many
V: TRBV28
J: TRBJ2-3
CDR3: CASQTLAGGTDTQYF
DNA: TGTGCCAGCCAGACACTAGCGGGGGGAACAGATACGCAGTATTTT

D: .
size: many
V: TRBV6-5
J: TRBJ2-6
CDR3: CASMTWTSGANVLTF
DNA: TGTGCCAGCATGACCTGGACATCTGGGGCCAACGTCCTGACTTTC

D: .
size: .
V: TRBV28
J: TRBJ1-2
CDR3: CASSHLTSRRGGYGYTF
DNA: TGTGCCAGCAGTCACCTAACCTCAAGGAGAGGGGGGTATGGCTACACCTTC

D: TRBD2
size: few
V: TRBV12-3/TRBV12-4
J: TRBJ2-7
CDR3: CASSVGLAGGYEQYF
DNA: TGTGCCAGCAGTGTGGGACTAGCGGGGGGATACGAGCAGTACTTC

D: .
size: many
V: TRBV29-1
J: TRBJ2-3
CDR3: CSVGVSTDTQYF
DNA: TGCAGCGTTGGAGTGAGCACAGATACGCAGTATTTT

D: .
size: many
V: TRBV5-1
J: TRBJ2-5
CDR3: CASSLALGEQETQYF
DNA: TGCGCCAGCAGCTTGGCTCTGGGGGAACAAGAGACCCAGTACTTC

D: TRBD2
size: many
V: TRBV5-1
J: TRBJ2-1
CDR3: CASSLDAGGNYNEQFF
DNA: TGCGCCAGCAGCTTGGACGCGGGGGGGAACTACAATGAGCAGTTCTTC

D: .
size: many
V: TRBV14
J: TRBJ1-5
CDR3: CASSWGSNQPQHF
DNA: TGTGCCAGCAGTTGGGGATCCAATCAGCCCCAGCATTTT

D: TRBD1
size: many
V: TRBV7-6
J: TRBJ2-7
CDR3: CASSSRPGTGGYEQYF
DNA: TGTGCCAGCAGCTCGCGGCCCGGGACAGGGGGTTACGAGCAGTACTTC

D: .
size: .
V: TRBV7-6
J: TRBJ1-3
CDR3: CASSSLSGNTIYF
DNA: TGTGCCAGCAGCTCGCTTTCTGGAAACACCATATATTTT

D: .
size: .
V: TRBV15
J: TRBJ2-3
CDR3: CATSRSGMNRRQGKQYF
DNA: TGTGCCACCAGTAGATCGGGGATGAACAGGCGCCAGGGGAAGCAGTATTTT

D: TRBD1
size: many
V: TRBV5-1
J: TRBJ1-2
CDR3: CASSLRDRGNGYTF
DNA: TGCGCCAGCAGCTTGCGGGACAGGGGGAATGGCTACACCTTC

D: .
size: many
V: TRBV6-2/TRBV6-3
J: TRBJ1-6
CDR3: CASSSSVGNSPLHF
DNA: TGTGCCAGCAGTTCGAGTGTCGGTAATTCACCCCTCCACTTT

D: .
size: many
V: TRBV6-5
J: TRBJ2-3
CDR3: CASSYEGDTDTQYF
DNA: TGTGCCAGCAGTTACGAGGGGGACACCGATACGCAGTATTTT

D: .
size: many
V: TRBV6-2/TRBV6-3
J: TRBJ2-3
CDR3: CASSYGRPDTQYF
DNA: TGTGCCAGCAGTTACGGAAGGCCAGATACGCAGTATTTT

D: .
size: many
V: TRBV7-2
J: TRBJ1-5
CDR3: CASSSRLDQPQHF
DNA: TGTGCCAGCAGCTCCCGACTGGATCAGCCCCAGCATTTT

D: .
size: many
V: TRBV7-8
J: TRBJ1-1
CDR3: CASSPARGGFLEAFF
DNA: TGTGCCAGCAGCCCCGCACGAGGGGGTTTTCTGGAAGCTTTCTTT

D: TRBD1
size: many
V: TRBV5-1
J: TRBJ2-7
CDR3: CASSIGTGKDEQYF
DNA: TGCGCCAGCAGCATCGGGACAGGGAAAGACGAGCAGTACTTC

D: .
size: many
V: TRBV5-1
J: TRBJ1-3
CDR3: CASSLTDAGNTIYF
DNA: TGCGCCAGCAGCTTGACCGACGCTGGAAACACCATATATTTT

D: TRBD1
size: many
V: TRBV5-1
J: TRBJ1-6
CDR3: CASSLWDSSYNSPLHF
DNA: TGCGCCAGCAGCTTATGGGACAGCTCCTATAATTCACCCCTCCACTTT

D: .
size: many
V: TRBV12-3/TRBV12-4
J: TRBJ1-2
CDR3: CASSFAGPYGYTF
DNA: TGTGCCAGCAGTTTCGCCGGCCCCTATGGCTACACCTTC

D: TRBD1
size: .
V: TRBV6-6
J: TRBJ1-1
CDR3: CASSYRQGRKNTEAFF
DNA: TGTGCCAGCAGTTACCGACAGGGGAGGAAGAACACTGAAGCTTTCTTT

D: .
size: few
V: TRBV6-2/TRBV6-3
J: TRBJ2-3
CDR3: CASSGVSTDTQYF
DNA: TGTGCCAGCAGTGGAGTTAGCACAGATACGCAGTATTTT

D: .
size: many
V: TRBV7-8
J: TRBJ2-5
CDR3: CASSFEGWETQYF
DNA: TGTGCCAGCAGCTTTGAAGGGTGGGAGACCCAGTACTTC

D: .
size: many
V: TRBV20-1
J: TRBJ1-2
CDR3: CSARSDKVDYGYTF
DNA: TGCAGTGCTAGATCGGACAAGGTCGACTATGGCTACACCTTC

D: .
size: many
V: TRBV28
J: TRBJ1-5
CDR3: CASSTKIQPQHF
DNA: TGTGCCAGCAGTACCAAAATTCAGCCCCAGCATTTT

D: TRBD1
size: many
V: TRBV12-3/TRBV12-4
J: TRBJ2-7
CDR3: CASSLIGRGYEQYF
DNA: TGTGCCAGCAGTTTGATCGGCAGGGGGTACGAGCAGTACTTC

D: .
size: many
V: TRBV11-3
J: TRBJ1-1
CDR3: CASSARRGLAEAFF
DNA: TGTGCCAGCAGCGCACGCAGGGGTCTGGCTGAAGCTTTCTTT

D: .
size: .
V: TRBV27
J: TRBJ1-3
CDR3: CASSPEVVAGNTIYF
DNA: TGTGCCAGCAGTCCAGAGGTGGTGGCTGGAAACACCATATATTTT

D: .
size: many
V: TRBV5-1
J: TRBJ2-5
CDR3: CASSEPGDGQETQYF
DNA: TGCGCCAGCAGCGAACCAGGGGATGGGCAAGAGACCCAGTACTTC

D: TRBD1
size: many
V: TRBV2
J: TRBJ2-6
CDR3: CASRVDRAGANVLTF
DNA: TGTGCCAGCAGGGTAGACAGGGCTGGGGCCAACGTCCTGACTTTC

D: .
size: many
V: TRBV10-2
J: TRBJ2-7
CDR3: CASSESAPVGQYF
DNA: TGCGCCAGCAGTGAGTCAGCGCCGGTCGGGCAGTACTTC

D: .
size: many
V: TRBV4-1
J: TRBJ1-4
CDR3: CASSQGPDSNEKLFF
DNA: TGCGCCAGCAGCCAAGGGCCGGACAGCAATGAAAAACTGTTTTTT